The rows below give T cell receptor beta chains drawn from one sample of a study of cytomegalovirus exposure and HLA in healthy donors. Data came from immunoSEQ multiplex PCR; TCRdb stores just in-frame clones and leaves some out. The sample has around 150,000 clones; around 9.6% are singletons. Sequencing was performed on PBMCs. The source is a male donor in good health and CMV-seronegative. Both conserved end residues are part of each CDR3. A D gene is named only where the DNA matches it firmly. Part of the rows lack a size; the others show once, few, many or a class for expanded clones.

abundance	v_gene	d_gene	j_gene	CDR3nt	CDR3aa
.	TRBV28	.	TRBJ2-6	TGTGCCAGCAGCACCGGGCCTAGCTCTGGAGCCAACGTCCTGACTTTC	CASSTGPSSGANVLTF
.	TRBV19	.	TRBJ1-6	TGTGCCAGTAGTATTGCGGTTCCCTATAATTCACCCCTCCACTTT	CASSIAVPYNSPLHF
few	TRBV6-6	.	TRBJ1-1	TGTGCCAGCGGAGGAGTCACTGAAGCTTTCTTT	CASGGVTEAFF
.	TRBV7-9	TRBD2	TRBJ2-1	TGTGCCAGCAGCTCCGGGACTAGCGGGGTCTACAGGGAGCAGTTCTTC	CASSSGTSGVYREQFF
.	TRBV7-9	TRBD2	TRBJ2-3	TGTGCCAGCAGCTTAGGAAGCTCCAGCGGGGCCTTAACAGATACGCAGTATTTT	CASSLGSSSGALTDTQYF
few	TRBV18	TRBD1	TRBJ1-3	TGTGCCAGCTCATCAGACAGGGGAACTGGAAACACCATATATTTT	CASSSDRGTGNTIYF
few	TRBV6-1	TRBD2	TRBJ2-3	TGTGCCAGCAGTGACCGAGGAGAACTACTAGCGGGGGGGATGTCAGATACGCAGTATTTT	CASSDRGELLAGGMSDTQYF
.	TRBV29-1	TRBD2	TRBJ2-7	TGCAGCGTTTTGGGTTTCGGGACTAACTCCTACGAGCAGTACTTC	CSVLGFGTNSYEQYF
.	TRBV5-6	.	TRBJ2-1	TGTGCCAGCAGCAACCTAGGTGAGCAGTTCTTC	CASSNLGEQFF
.	TRBV9	TRBD1	TRBJ2-7	TGTGCCAGCAGCGTATCCGGGACAGCCAATTACGAGCAGTACTTC	CASSVSGTANYEQYF
few	TRBV7-3	TRBD2	TRBJ2-1	TGTGCCAGCAGCCCTTCTAGCGGGAGGTCCTACAATGAGCAGTTCTTC	CASSPSSGRSYNEQFF
.	TRBV5-1	.	TRBJ2-5	TGCGCCAGCAGCTTGGAACAGGAGGAGACCCAGTACTTC	CASSLEQEETQYF
.	TRBV5-1	.	TRBJ2-1	TGCGCCAGCAGCTTGGACAGGCCGAACTCCTACAATGAGCAGTTCTTC	CASSLDRPNSYNEQFF
.	TRBV2	TRBD1	TRBJ2-5	TGTGCCAGCAGCCGACAGGGGGGGTGGGAGACCCAGTACTTC	CASSRQGGWETQYF
.	TRBV19	.	TRBJ1-1	TGTGCCAGTAGTATTGGAAGGGGTTCGGGCACTGAAGCTTTCTTT	CASSIGRGSGTEAFF
few	TRBV4-3	.	TRBJ2-1	TGCGCCAGCAGCCAAGACTCCGGGAGCTCCTACAATGAGCAGTTCTTC	CASSQDSGSSYNEQFF
.	TRBV2	.	TRBJ2-7	TGTGCCAGCCTATCCGGGACAAAGTACGACGAGCAGTACTTC	CASLSGTKYDEQYF
.	TRBV27	TRBD1	TRBJ1-1	TGTGCCAGCAGTTTCGTAAACACAGGGGCTAACACTGAAGCTTTCTTT	CASSFVNTGANTEAFF
few	TRBV28	TRBD2	TRBJ2-3	TGTGCCAGCAGTTTTCACGCCCGACTAGCGGACCACACAGATACGCAGTATTTT	CASSFHARLADHTDTQYF
few	TRBV5-1	.	TRBJ2-1	TGCGCCAGCAGCTTGGCAGGACTGAGCTCCTACAATGAGCAGTTCTTC	CASSLAGLSSYNEQFF
.	TRBV11-2	.	TRBJ1-3	TGTGCCAGCAGCCAAGCAATGGGGGGCTCTGGAAACACCATATATTTT	CASSQAMGGSGNTIYF
few	TRBV27	.	TRBJ2-7	TGTGCCAGCAGTGGTACTAGTCTCTACGAGCAGTACTTC	CASSGTSLYEQYF
few	TRBV4-2	TRBD1	TRBJ1-2	TGTGCCAGCAGCCAAAGTTTGACAGGGATTAACTATGGCTACACCTTC	CASSQSLTGINYGYTF
few	TRBV27	TRBD1	TRBJ2-5	TGTGCCAGCAGTTGGACAGGGGTCACCTTCCAAGAGACCCAGTACTTC	CASSWTGVTFQETQYF
few	TRBV4-2	TRBD1	TRBJ2-7	TGTGCCAGCAGCCAAAACAGGGGCTCCTACGAGCAGTACTTC	CASSQNRGSYEQYF
.	TRBV13	.	TRBJ2-1	TGTGCCAGCAGCTTATCCGGACTACCCAATGAGCAGTTCTTC	CASSLSGLPNEQFF
.	TRBV7-9	TRBD1	TRBJ1-3	TGTGCCAGCAGCTTCGACAGGGCTGGAAACACCATATATTTT	CASSFDRAGNTIYF
few	TRBV12-5	.	TRBJ1-1	TGTGCTAGTGGTTTGGTAACGGGGGGAAGCACTGAAGCTTTCTTT	CASGLVTGGSTEAFF
few	TRBV28	.	TRBJ1-6	TGTGCCAGCAGTTTATCTACAGTGGGCCGATCACCCCTCCACTTT	CASSLSTVGRSPLHF
few	TRBV10-2	TRBD1	TRBJ1-1	TGCGCCAGCAGGGGACAGGGGAACACTGAAGCTTTCTTT	CASRGQGNTEAFF
.	TRBV7-2	.	TRBJ2-7	TGTGCCAGCAGCATTTCAGGGGTTCCCTACGAGCAGTACTTC	CASSISGVPYEQYF
few	TRBV15	TRBD1	TRBJ1-4	TGTGCCACCATCCCCTCCCGACAGGGTTACGAAAAACTGTTTTTT	CATIPSRQGYEKLFF
.	TRBV4-1	.	TRBJ2-2	TGCGCCAGCAGCACTTCAGGGCTGAACACCGGGGAGCTGTTTTTT	CASSTSGLNTGELFF
few	TRBV6-5	.	TRBJ1-1	TGTGCCAGCAGTGAATGGAGCGGGGACACTGAAGCTTTCTTT	CASSEWSGDTEAFF
.	TRBV5-6	TRBD1	TRBJ2-7	TGTGCCAGCAGCGGGAGGGACAGGGGACCCTACGAGCAGTACTTC	CASSGRDRGPYEQYF
.	TRBV28	.	TRBJ2-7	TGTGCCAGCAGTTTAAGAGGTGACTACGAGCAGTACTTC	CASSLRGDYEQYF
few	TRBV5-5	.	TRBJ1-1	TGTGCCAGCACCGTCTCCTTTCGGGAAGCTTTCTTT	CASTVSFREAFF
.	TRBV7-9	.	TRBJ1-1	TGTGCCAGCAGCTTAGTCGGCAGGGACACTGAAGCTTTCTTT	CASSLVGRDTEAFF
.	TRBV28	.	TRBJ1-2	TGTGCCAGCAGCCTAGCCAACAGCCTTAACTATGGCTACACCTTC	CASSLANSLNYGYTF
few	TRBV14	.	TRBJ2-3	TGTGCCAGCAGCCCATTCGCCACGTCAGGGATTTTCACAGATACGCAGTATTTT	CASSPFATSGIFTDTQYF
.	TRBV10-2	TRBD2	TRBJ2-1	TGCGCCAGCAGTGCAGCGGGAGGTCCCTACAATGAGCAGTTCTTC	CASSAAGGPYNEQFF
few	TRBV10-3	.	TRBJ2-7	TGTGCCATCGCGAACAGGGTCTACGAGCAGTACTTC	CAIANRVYEQYF
few	TRBV18	.	TRBJ2-7	TGTGCCAGCTCAGCCATCTTACAGGGCCGCGAGCAGTACTTC	CASSAILQGREQYF
few	TRBV28	TRBD1	TRBJ1-2	TGTGCCAGCAGTCCCGGACAGGGCGTCTATGGCTACACCTTC	CASSPGQGVYGYTF
.	TRBV7-2	.	TRBJ2-3	TGTGCCAGCAGACCACGGGGGACAGACACAGATACGCAGTATTTT	CASRPRGTDTDTQYF
.	TRBV28	.	TRBJ1-4	TGTGCCAGCAGGCCAGTTAAGGGGGTGACTAATGAAAAACTGTTTTTT	CASRPVKGVTNEKLFF
few	TRBV29-1	TRBD1	TRBJ1-4	TGCAGCGCTGCCCGGGACAGGGGCCCATTACATGAAAAACTGTTTTTT	CSAARDRGPLHEKLFF
.	TRBV4-1	.	TRBJ1-5	TGCGCCAGCAGCCAAGTCCCAGGTAGGCAGCCCCAGCATTTT	CASSQVPGRQPQHF
.	TRBV4-1	TRBD1	TRBJ1-5	TGCGCCAGCAGCCCCGGGACAGGGTATTCGGGTCAGCCCCAGCATTTT	CASSPGTGYSGQPQHF
.	TRBV7-2	TRBD1	TRBJ2-6	TGTGCCAGCAGCTTAGTTAGGACAGGGCCCATCTCTGGGGCCAACGTCCTGACTTTC	CASSLVRTGPISGANVLTF
.	TRBV27	TRBD2	TRBJ2-7	TGTGCCAGCAGTTTCGGGACTAGTCACTACGAGCAGTACTTC	CASSFGTSHYEQYF
few	TRBV5-8	TRBD1	TRBJ1-1	TGTGCCAGCAGCTTTAGCCCTGCCCCCGGGACAGCAAGCTTTTTCTTT	CASSFSPAPGTASFFF
few	TRBV29-1	.	TRBJ1-1	TGCAGCGGTGGGGACATCTTGAACACTGAAGCTTTCTTT	CSGGDILNTEAFF
.	TRBV5-6	.	TRBJ2-7	TGTGCCAGCAGCTGGGCCGGGAGCTCTCAGGTTTCCTACGAGCAGTACTTC	CASSWAGSSQVSYEQYF
few	TRBV5-1	TRBD2	TRBJ2-2	TGCGCCAGCAGCGGACAACTAGCGGGACCCACCGCGAACACCGGGGAGCTGTTTTTT	CASSGQLAGPTANTGELFF
few	TRBV2	TRBD2	TRBJ2-5	TGTGCCAGCAGTGATGGGGGAGGGGAGACCCAGTACTTC	CASSDGGGETQYF